This T cell receptor beta chain was sequenced for a study of immune cell composition in non-small cell lung cancer. This table comes from immunoSEQ multiplex PCR, and its TCRdb copy is limited to in-frame clones, with some not included. Seen here are roughly 3,100 clones, about 82% observed once, and the top ten hold 7.5% to 9.5%. The CDR3 runs 16 residues. The V and J ends lost 6 bases and 2 bases, in that order; junction bases with no gene match: 12. Germline CDR1 KGHSH, CDR2 LQKENI. This clone was picked up a small number of times. This receptor was identified in a human donor with non-small cell lung cancer. Sequenced sample: lung tumor tissue. The chain employs TRBV18 and TRBJ2-7, with TRBD1 identical over 8 bases. CDR3 sequence: CASSQGGQGSAYEQYF. The DNA for the CDR3 is TGTGCCAGCTCGCAGGGTGGACAGGGTTCAGCCTACGAGCAGTACTTC.